This T cell receptor (beta chain) was recorded in a study of monozygotic twins with inflammatory bowel disease. Study observations and caveats: Especially where disease activity was present, IBD patients had fewer clonotypes in common with others than healthy twins did. Varied immunosuppressive treatments among patients may have increased repertoire variability. Backing was not found for a single strong signal or clonotype associated with IBD.

Comment on this clonotype: Its specificity is not known.

Germline V gene lookup returns CDR1 LGHNA and CDR2 YNFKEQ. CDR3 length: 16 residues. Every TCR library drew on about 3,700 ng of total RNA. TCRdb reprocessed the 5' RACE reads, keeping one entry per CDR3 protein, no DNA. The sample totals a few hundred thousand distinct CDR3 sequences; its top ten clones hold roughly 5.3%. The sample was blood. The source is a human donor with ulcerative colitis or Crohn's disease, or a healthy co-twin of an affected twin (not recorded which). The rearrangement joins TRBV4-2 to TRBJ1-1; absent DNA, TCRdb's TRBD1 call cannot be checked. The chain's CDR3 is CASSQVSPGLNTEAFF.